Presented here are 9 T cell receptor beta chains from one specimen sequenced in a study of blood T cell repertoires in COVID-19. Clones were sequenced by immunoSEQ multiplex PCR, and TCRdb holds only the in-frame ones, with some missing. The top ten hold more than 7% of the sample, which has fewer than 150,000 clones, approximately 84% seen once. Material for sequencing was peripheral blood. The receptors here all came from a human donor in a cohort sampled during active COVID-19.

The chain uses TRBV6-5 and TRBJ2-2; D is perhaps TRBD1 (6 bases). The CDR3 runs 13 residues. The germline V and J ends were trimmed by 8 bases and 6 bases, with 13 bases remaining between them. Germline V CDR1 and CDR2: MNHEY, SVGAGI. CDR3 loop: CASDHYRAGELFF. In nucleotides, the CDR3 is TGTGCCAGCGACCATTACAGGGCCGGGGAGCTGTTTTTT.

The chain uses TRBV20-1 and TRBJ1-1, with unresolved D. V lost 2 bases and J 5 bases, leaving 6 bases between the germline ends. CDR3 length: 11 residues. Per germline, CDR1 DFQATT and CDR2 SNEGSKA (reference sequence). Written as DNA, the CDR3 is TGCAGTGCTAGACAGGATACTGAAGCTTTCTTT. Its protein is CSARQDTEAFF.

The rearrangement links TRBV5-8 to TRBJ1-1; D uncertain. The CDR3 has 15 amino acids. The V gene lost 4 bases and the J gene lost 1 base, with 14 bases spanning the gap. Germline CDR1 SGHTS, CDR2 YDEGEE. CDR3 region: CASSRLRAGNTEAFF. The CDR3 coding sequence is TGTGCCAGCAGCCGGCTGAGAGCGGGGAACACTGAAGCTTTCTTT.

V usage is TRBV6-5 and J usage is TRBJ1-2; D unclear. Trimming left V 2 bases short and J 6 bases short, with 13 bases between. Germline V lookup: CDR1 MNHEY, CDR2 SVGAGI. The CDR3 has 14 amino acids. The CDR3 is CASSYEARGNGYTF. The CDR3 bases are TGTGCCAGCAGTTACGAGGCCCGAGGCAATGGCTACACCTTC.

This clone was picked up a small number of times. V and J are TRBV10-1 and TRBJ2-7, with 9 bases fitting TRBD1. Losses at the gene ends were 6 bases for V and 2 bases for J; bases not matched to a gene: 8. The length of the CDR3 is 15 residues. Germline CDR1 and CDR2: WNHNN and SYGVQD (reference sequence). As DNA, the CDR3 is TGCGCCAGCAGCGGACAGGGGCGAACTACCTACGAGCAGTACTTC. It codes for CASSGQGRTTYEQYF.

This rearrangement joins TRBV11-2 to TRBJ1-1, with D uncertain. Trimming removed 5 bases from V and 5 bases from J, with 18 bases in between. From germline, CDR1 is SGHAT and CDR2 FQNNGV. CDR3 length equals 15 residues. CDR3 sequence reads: CASSPSAAGKTEAFF. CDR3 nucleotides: TGTGCCAGCAGCCCTTCAGCGGCCGGAAAGACTGAAGCTTTCTTT.

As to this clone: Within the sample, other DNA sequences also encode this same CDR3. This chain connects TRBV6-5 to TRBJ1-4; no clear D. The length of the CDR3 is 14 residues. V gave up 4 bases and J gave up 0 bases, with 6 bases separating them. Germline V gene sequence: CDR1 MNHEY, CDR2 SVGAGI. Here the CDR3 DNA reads TGTGCCAGCAGTTCCCCATCAACTAATGAAAAACTGTTTTTT. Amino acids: CASSSPSTNEKLFF.

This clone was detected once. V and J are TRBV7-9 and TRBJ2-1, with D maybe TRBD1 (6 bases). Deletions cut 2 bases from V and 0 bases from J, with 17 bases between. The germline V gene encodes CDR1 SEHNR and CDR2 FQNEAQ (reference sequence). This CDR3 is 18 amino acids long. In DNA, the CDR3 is TGTGCCAGCAGCTTAAGGGAGACAGGCCCTAGCTCCTACAATGAGCAGTTCTTC. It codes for CASSLRETGPSSYNEQFF.

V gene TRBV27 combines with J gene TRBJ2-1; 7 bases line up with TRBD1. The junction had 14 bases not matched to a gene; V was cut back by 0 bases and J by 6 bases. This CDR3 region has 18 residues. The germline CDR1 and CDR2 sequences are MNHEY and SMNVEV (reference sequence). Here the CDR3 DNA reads TGTGCCAGCAGTTTATCAACAGGGGCGATCTTCCGGGGCAATGAGCAGTTCTTC. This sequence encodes CASSLSTGAIFRGNEQFF.